The sequence of this T cell receptor beta chain was determined in a study of identical twins. The V gene lost 1 base and the J gene lost 1 base, with 10 bases spanning the gap. Germline assignment: CDR1 SGHKS and CDR2 YYEKEE (reference sequence). The CDR3 sequence is 15 residues long. Points on this clonotype: What it recognizes is unknown.

The study's findings and limits: The abundant beta clonotypes from cord blood had fewer insertions, and memory repertoires had none of this.

Each CDR3 protein gets one entry after TCRdb re-called the 5' RACE reads with MiXCR. Among roughly 770,000 distinct CDR3 sequences listed, 15% to 20% were seen once. Healthy Caucasian donors formed the entire cohort. This same sample was also part of a study on T cells expressing NK-cell markers. Turning to that study: The study sequenced eight donors, seven HCMV-seropositive and one seronegative. Dominant NKG2C+ clonotype frequencies of roughly 1.0-7.5% of CD8+ T cells were measured in about 6 donors.

What was sequenced was PBMCs. This sequence was found in a woman aged 18-29 years in good health. This chain links TRBV5-5 with TRBJ2-3; D is undetermined. The CDR3 is CASSLIAYRTDTQYF. As DNA, the CDR3 is TGTGCCAGCAGCTTGATCGCATACCGCACAGATACGCAGTATTTT.